This TCR beta chain was identified during a study of T cells in localized non-small cell lung cancer. The study's findings and limits: An association was observed between higher blood T cell density and longer overall survival. Clonality peaked in uninvolved adjacent lung rather than tumor. Adjacent lung tissue had a median 57 of the top 100 clones found in the tumor.

This table comes from immunoSEQ multiplex PCR, and its TCRdb copy is limited to in-frame clones, with some not included. The data hold some 22,000 clones, with 65% to 85% observed a single time. Germline CDR1 and CDR2: MDHEN and SYDVKM. The CDR3 is made up of 14 amino acids. The ends were cut back, 10 bases at V and 7 bases at J, with 22 bases in the middle. This clone was recorded a few times. Its antigen is not known. Specimen: peripheral blood, collected before any cancer treatment. The chain joins TRBV28 to TRBJ1-2; weak D call: TRBD1 (5 bases). The receptor comes from a man between 40 and 70 years old with stage I lung adenocarcinoma. The CDR3 loop is CAILSADRGPGYTF. CDR3 nucleotide sequence: TGTGCCATCCTTTCAGCAGACAGAGGCCCTGGCTACACCTTC.